The 28 T cell receptor beta chains below all came from one sample that was sequenced in a study of blood T cell repertoires in COVID-19. TCRdb's table, derived via immunoSEQ multiplex PCR, lists solely in-frame clones and lacks some. This table holds under 70,000 clones, approximately 85% found once. Sequenced: peripheral blood. Receptors originate from a woman aged 55-70 years with COVID-19, enrolled during active disease.

The V gene is TRBV28, the J gene TRBJ2-1, with D possibly being TRBD2 (7 bases). The germline CDR1 and CDR2 sequences are MDHEN and SYDVKM. V was clipped by 7 bases and J by 7 bases, with 17 bases between them. CDR3 length: 14 residues. CDR3 amino acids: CASTDLQGGNEQFF. The CDR3 nucleotides read TGTGCCAGCACCGACTTACAGGGAGGGAATGAGCAGTTCTTC.

The rearrangement uses TRBV7-2 and TRBJ1-5; no clear D gene. V was cut by 4 bases and J by 5 bases, with 6 bases left in between. The CDR3 loop spans 12 amino acids. CDR1 is SGHTA, CDR2 FQGNSA, per germline. The CDR3, as DNA: TGTGCCAGCAGCTCCGTCGATCAGCCCCAGCATTTT. Protein: CASSSVDQPQHF.

The rearrangement uses TRBV6-2 or TRBV6-3 and TRBJ1-5, with 7 bases that match TRBD1. Looked up from germline, CDR1 is MNHEY and CDR2 is SVGEGT. The V and J ends lost 5 bases and 3 bases, in that order; junction bases with no gene match: 16. This CDR3 comprises 18 residues. The CDR3 DNA follows: TGTGCCAGCAGTCGCCGAACAGGGGACGTTTGGGACAATCAGCCCCAGCATTTT. Its protein is CASSRRTGDVWDNQPQHF.

The rearrangement links TRBV7-9 to TRBJ2-7; 8 bases fit TRBD1. This CDR3 comprises 14 residues. Trimming took 1 base from V and 3 from J; bases not matched to a gene: 2. Germline V gene data show CDR1 as SEHNR and CDR2 as FQNEAQ (reference sequence). The CDR3 protein is CASSLEDRVYEQYF. For the CDR3, the DNA is TGTGCCAGCAGCTTAGAGGACAGGGTCTACGAGCAGTACTTC.

The rearrangement links TRBV7-9 to TRBJ1-1, with D perhaps matching TRBD1 (6 bases). V dropped 5 bases and J dropped 1 base, with 8 bases sitting between them. The CDR3 runs 13 residues. The V gene's germline CDR1 is SEHNR and CDR2 FQNEAQ (reference sequence). The chain's CDR3 is CASSVGQNTEAFF. The CDR3 DNA follows: TGTGCCAGCAGCGTGGGACAGAACACTGAAGCTTTCTTT. The complete variable domain, with remaining parts taken from reference TRBV7-9 and TRBJ1-1, reads DTGVSQNPRHKITKRGQNVTFRCDPISEHNRLYWYRQTLGQGPEFLTYFQNEAQLEKSRLLSDRFSAERPKGSFSTLEIQRTEQGDSAMYLCASSVGQNTEAFFGQGTRLTVV.

This clone is a singleton in its sample. The J gene is TRBJ2-5, the V gene TRBV12-3 or TRBV12-4; maybe TRBD1 (5 bases). With 2 bases removed from V and 4 bases from J, the gap between germline ends came to 8 bases. The CDR3 loop spans 13 amino acids. The CDR3 sequence: CASSLRGGETQYF. The CDR3 DNA is TGTGCCAGCAGTTTAAGGGGTGGAGAGACCCAGTACTTC.

This chain links TRBV4-1 with TRBJ2-5, with D perhaps TRBD2 (6 bases). The CDR3 length is 16 residues. CDR1 and CDR2 (germline): MGHRA, YSYEKL. V was shortened by 1 base and J by 0 bases, with 12 bases between the two germline ends. The CDR3 here is CASSQGFRDYQETQYF. DNA for the CDR3: TGCGCCAGCAGCCAAGGGTTCCGGGACTACCAAGAGACCCAGTACTTC.

The rearrangement links TRBV7-9 to TRBJ2-1; tentative D call: TRBD2 (6 bases). The CDR3 covers 15 residues. V was pared by 5 bases and J by 4 bases, with 15 bases between. CDR1 is SEHNR, CDR2 FQNEAQ, per germline (reference sequence). The CDR3 is CASSPLGLIYNEQFF. Written as DNA, the CDR3 is TGTGCCAGCAGCCCTTTGGGACTGATATACAATGAGCAGTTCTTC.

The V call is TRBV4-3, the J call TRBJ2-1, with TRBD2 identical over 9 bases. Trimming removed 0 bases from V and 7 bases from J; junction bases left unmatched: 4. Germline values: CDR1 LGHNA, CDR2 YSLEER. This CDR3 has 15 amino acids. The chain's CDR3 is CASSQDSTSGNEQFF. In DNA, the CDR3 is TGCGCCAGCAGCCAAGATTCGACTAGCGGAAATGAGCAGTTCTTC.

The chain joins TRBV6-2 or TRBV6-3 to TRBJ2-7; D might be TRBD1 (6 bases). Trimming pared 2 bases from V and 2 bases from J, leaving 19 bases between. CDR1 is MNHEY and CDR2 is SVGEGT in the germline V gene. This CDR3 is built from 17 residues. CDR3 protein: CASSYGGPRTVAYEQYF. CDR3 DNA sequence: TGTGCCAGCAGTTACGGGGGTCCCCGGACAGTAGCCTACGAGCAGTACTTC.

The chain uses TRBV7-9 and TRBJ1-4; 7 positions match TRBD1. The J segment lost 5 bases and the V segment lost 5 bases, leaving 8 bases of the junction unmatched. The V gene's germline CDR1 is SEHNR and CDR2 FQNEAQ (reference sequence). This CDR3 comprises 15 residues. Here the CDR3 DNA reads TGTGCCAGCAGCCATAGGGACAGCAAGAATGAAAAACTGTTTTTT. The encoded protein is CASSHRDSKNEKLFF.

The chain links TRBV9 to TRBJ2-3; D unresolved. Per germline, CDR1 SGDLS and CDR2 YYNGEE. This CDR3 has 14 residues. V dropped 1 base and J dropped 3 bases, with 9 bases sitting between them. The CDR3 here is CASSVMEITDTQYF. The CDR3 DNA follows: TGTGCCAGCAGCGTAATGGAGATAACAGATACGCAGTATTTT.

The gene calls are TRBV7-2 and TRBJ2-3; D ambiguous. V lost 3 bases and J lost 0, with 10 bases in between. The CDR3 covers 15 residues. Per the germline V gene, CDR1 is SGHTA and CDR2 is FQGNSA. The CDR3 here is CASSLSATSTDTQYF. The CDR3 nucleotides are TGTGCCAGCAGCTTGAGCGCGACTAGCACAGATACGCAGTATTTT.

The genes are TRBV20-1 and TRBJ1-2; D may be TRBD1 (5 bases). Germline V gene lookup returns CDR1 DFQATT and CDR2 SNEGSKA (reference sequence). Trimming removed 3 bases at V and 6 bases at J, with 17 bases between. The CDR3 consists of 14 residues. The CDR3 DNA follows: TGCAGTGCTAGTCCAATCGGGACGGGAGATGGCTACACCTTC. It codes for CSASPIGTGDGYTF.

This chain joins TRBV28 and TRBJ2-7; TRBD1 is a possible D gene (6 bases). V lost 6 bases, J lost 0 bases, and 15 bases lay in between. The CDR3 sequence is 15 residues long. The germline V gene has CDR1 MDHEN and CDR2 SYDVKM. The CDR3, as DNA: TGTGCCAGCAGCCCACGACAGGTTGCCTCCTACGAGCAGTACTTC. As protein: CASSPRQVASYEQYF.

This chain connects TRBV19 to TRBJ2-3; TRBD2 matches at 12 bases. V trimming: 5 bases; J trimming: 0 bases; junction bases outside the gene matches: 12. Germline V gene lookup returns CDR1 LNHDA and CDR2 SQIVND (reference sequence). There are 19 residues in the CDR3. The CDR3 sequence: CASSARTGLAGTSTDTQYF. CDR3 DNA sequence: TGTGCCAGTAGTGCCCGAACAGGACTAGCGGGGACTAGCACAGATACGCAGTATTTT.

The CDR3 DNA is TGTGCCAGCAGCTTAGGGTCGGCGGCTGGAAACACCATATATTTT. Translating gives CASSLGSAAGNTIYF. The chain couples TRBV7-2 to TRBJ1-3; no clear D gene. Trimming left V 1 base short and J 2 bases short, with 9 bases between. The CDR3 spans 15 residues. Germline V gives CDR1 SGHTA, CDR2 FQGNSA.

The chain employs TRBV5-1 and TRBJ1-6; no firm D call. The CDR3 is 15 amino acids. Looked up from germline, CDR1 is SGHRS and CDR2 is YFSETQ. Trimming took 0 bases from V and 11 from J, leaving 15 bases between them. The CDR3 coding sequence is TGCGCCAGCAGCTTGGAGGACGGAGGATTCACACCCCTCCACTTT. Translated, it gives CASSLEDGGFTPLHF.

V gene TRBV7-2 combines with J gene TRBJ2-2; a weak D match, TRBD1 (6 bases). Trimming removed 1 base from V and 4 bases from J, with 7 bases in between. The CDR3 loop spans 14 amino acids. Germline V gives CDR1 SGHTA, CDR2 FQGNSA. CDR3 loop: CASSLVGATGELFF. The CDR3 region has the DNA TGTGCCAGCAGCTTAGTGGGGGCCACCGGGGAGCTGTTTTTT.

The CDR3 loop reads CASDDRAGNSPLHF. CDR3 DNA: TGTGCCAGCGATGACAGGGCAGGCAATTCACCCCTCCACTTT. The gene calls are TRBV2 and TRBJ1-6; TRBD1 matches at 7 bases. The trim removed 8 bases at V and 7 bases at J, leaving 8 bases unmatched. This CDR3 spans 14 amino acids. Germline V CDR1 and CDR2: SNHLY, FYNNEI.

The gene calls are TRBV30 and TRBJ2-3; TRBD2 agrees at 9 bases. This CDR3 has 14 amino acids. The trim removed 5 bases at V and 5 bases at J, leaving 8 bases unmatched. CDR1 GTSNPN and CDR2 SVGIG come from the germline V gene (reference sequence). The CDR3, as DNA: TGTGCCTGGCAACTAGCGGGTGTGCGAGATACGCAGTATTTT. Protein: CAWQLAGVRDTQYF.

The rearrangement uses TRBV3-1 (or the pseudogene TRBV3-2) and TRBJ1-1, with a weak D call TRBD1 (6 bases). Germline CDR1 reads LGHDT; CDR2 reads YNNKEL (reference sequence). The length of the CDR3 is 16 residues. Trimming took off 1 base at V and 1 base at J, with 13 bases between the two ends. The CDR3 region is CASSQAPGGANTEAFF. The CDR3 nucleotides read TGTGCCAGCAGCCAAGCCCCGGGGGGGGCGAACACTGAAGCTTTCTTT.

The rearrangement uses TRBV7-9 and TRBJ1-1, with D possibly TRBD1 on 6 matching bases. Per the germline V gene, CDR1 is SEHNR and CDR2 is FQNEAQ (reference sequence). With 2 bases removed from V and 4 bases from J, the gap between germline ends came to 14 bases. This CDR3 region has 15 residues. CDR3 nucleotides: TGTGCCAGCAGCTTATACAGGGATTCGAGCACTGAAGCTTTCTTT. Its translation: CASSLYRDSSTEAFF.

The V and J genes are TRBV6-5 and TRBJ1-6; a weak D match, TRBD1 (6 bases). V was shortened by 3 bases and J by 9 bases, with 15 bases between the two germline ends. The CDR3 totals 15 residues. Germline V gene data show CDR1 as MNHEY and CDR2 as SVGAGI. Here the CDR3 DNA reads TGTGCCAGCAGTTATCTGGGACAACGGGGTTCACCCCTCCACTTT. As protein: CASSYLGQRGSPLHF.

J is TRBJ1-1 and V is TRBV9, with 7 bases that match TRBD1. Per the germline V gene, CDR1 is SGDLS and CDR2 is YYNGEE. J lost 5 bases, V lost 3 bases, and 10 bases had no gene match. This CDR3 contains 15 residues. CDR3 nucleotide sequence: TGTGCCAGCAGCGCCCCACAGGGGATGAGTACTGAAGCTTTCTTT. This codes for CASSAPQGMSTEAFF.

The rearrangement links TRBV19 to TRBJ1-1; the match to TRBD1 covers 9 bases. This CDR3 spans 14 amino acids. Unmatched junction bases numbered 2, after V lost 5 bases and J lost 1 base. Germline assignment: CDR1 LNHDA and CDR2 SQIVND (reference sequence). CDR3 residues: CASSQGQGNTEAFF. The CDR3 DNA is TGTGCCAGTAGTCAGGGACAGGGGAACACTGAAGCTTTCTTT.

The chain combines TRBV5-1 with TRBJ2-3; D might be TRBD1 (5 bases). Germline CDR1 reads SGHRS; CDR2 reads YFSETQ. The V gene lost 0 bases and the J gene lost 0 bases, with 5 bases spanning the gap. The CDR3 runs 14 residues. CDR3 DNA sequence: TGCGCCAGCAGCTTGGGACAGAGCACAGATACGCAGTATTTT. Its translation is CASSLGQSTDTQYF.

This clone was found a few times. The rearrangement uses TRBV4-3 and TRBJ2-2, with a possible D match to TRBD1 (5 bases). Germline V gene lookup returns CDR1 LGHNA and CDR2 YSLEER. V was trimmed by 2 bases and J by 0 bases, leaving 22 bases between them. The CDR3 extends over 20 amino acids. CDR3 in amino acids: CASSQKLSSGRAPNTGELFF. The CDR3 DNA follows: TGCGCCAGCAGCCAAAAACTGTCGTCTGGCAGGGCCCCGAACACCGGGGAGCTGTTTTTT.